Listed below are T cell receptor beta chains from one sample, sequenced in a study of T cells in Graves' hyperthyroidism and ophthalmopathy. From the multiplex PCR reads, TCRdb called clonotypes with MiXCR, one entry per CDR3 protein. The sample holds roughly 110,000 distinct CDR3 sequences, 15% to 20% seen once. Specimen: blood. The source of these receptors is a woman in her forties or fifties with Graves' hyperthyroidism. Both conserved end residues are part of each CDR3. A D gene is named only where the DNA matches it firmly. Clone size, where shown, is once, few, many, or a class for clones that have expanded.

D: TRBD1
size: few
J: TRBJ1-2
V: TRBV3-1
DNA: TGTGCCAGCAGCCAAGATTTCGGGACAGGAGATAACTATGGCTACACCTTC
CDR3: CASSQDFGTGDNYGYTF

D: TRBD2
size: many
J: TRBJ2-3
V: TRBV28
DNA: TGTGCCAGCAGCCCTGGACTAGCGGGGGCCACAGATACGCAGTATTTT
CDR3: CASSPGLAGATDTQYF

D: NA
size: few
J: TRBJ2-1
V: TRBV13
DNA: TGTGCCAGCAGCCCTCCGGGACCCCCTCTTTCCGGGTTCTTC
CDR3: CASSPPGPPLSGFF

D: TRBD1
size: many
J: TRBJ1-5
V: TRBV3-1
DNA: TGTGCCAGCAGCCAAACGCAGGGGGATCAGCCCCAGCATTTT
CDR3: CASSQTQGDQPQHF

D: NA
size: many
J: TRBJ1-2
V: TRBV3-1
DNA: TGTGCCAGCAGCCTCGAGGGGGTTCAGGGGAGGCATGGCTACACCTTC
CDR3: CASSLEGVQGRHGYTF

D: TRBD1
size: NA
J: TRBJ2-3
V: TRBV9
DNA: TGTGCCAGCAGCGTGGACAGGGCAGATACGCAGTATTTT
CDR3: CASSVDRADTQYF

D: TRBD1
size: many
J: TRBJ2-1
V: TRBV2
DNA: TGTGCCAGCAGTCCCCAGGGGGTGTTCTACAATGAGCAGTTCTTC
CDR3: CASSPQGVFYNEQFF

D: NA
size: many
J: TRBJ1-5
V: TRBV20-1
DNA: TGCAGTGCGCATAGGACAGCAGAGTACAATCAGCCCCAGCATTTT
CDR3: CSAHRTAEYNQPQHF

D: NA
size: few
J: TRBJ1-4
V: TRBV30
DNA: TGTGCCTGGAGTATACAAAGACGGCGAACAACTAATGAAAAACTGTTTTTT
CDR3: CAWSIQRRRTTNEKLFF

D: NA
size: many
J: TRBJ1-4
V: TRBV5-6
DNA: TGTGCCAGCAGCTCCCGGATCGGAGGGAATGAAAAACTGTTTTTT
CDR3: CASSSRIGGNEKLFF

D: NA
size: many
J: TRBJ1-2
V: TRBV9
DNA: TGTGCCAGCGGACAAGGTTTTGCCTATGGCTACACCTTC
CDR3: CASGQGFAYGYTF

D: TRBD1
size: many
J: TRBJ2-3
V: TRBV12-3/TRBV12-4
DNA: TGTGCCAGCACCGGGACAGGGGGAAGCGATACGCAGTATTTT
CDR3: CASTGTGGSDTQYF

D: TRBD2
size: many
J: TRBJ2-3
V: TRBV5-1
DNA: TGCGCCAGCAGCTTGGATGGTAGCGGGAGGTACTTGCCGCGCACAGATACGCAGTATTTT
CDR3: CASSLDGSGRYLPRTDTQYF

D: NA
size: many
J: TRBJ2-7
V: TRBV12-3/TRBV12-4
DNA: TGTGCCAGCAGTTTTGGGCTAGCCCCCTTGCGCGAGCAGTACTTC
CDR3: CASSFGLAPLREQYF

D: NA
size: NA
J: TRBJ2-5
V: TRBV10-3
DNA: TGTGCCATCACCTCGAGACGGGACCAAGAGACCCAGTACTTC
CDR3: CAITSRRDQETQYF

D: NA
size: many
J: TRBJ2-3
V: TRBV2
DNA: TGTGCCAGCTCAGCAACCGGGACACTCAGCACAGATACGCAGTATTTT
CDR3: CASSATGTLSTDTQYF

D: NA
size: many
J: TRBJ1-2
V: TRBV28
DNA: TGTGCCAGCAGTTTGGCTGGTAACTACACCTTC
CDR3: CASSLAGNYTF

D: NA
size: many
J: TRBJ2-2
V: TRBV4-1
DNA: TGCGCCAGCGAGTCGGAAGAGAACACCGGGGAGCTGTTTTTT
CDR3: CASESEENTGELFF

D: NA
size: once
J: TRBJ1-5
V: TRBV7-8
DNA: TGTGCCAGCAGCTTAGCGGGATCAAGCAATCAGCCCCAGCATTTT
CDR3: CASSLAGSSNQPQHF

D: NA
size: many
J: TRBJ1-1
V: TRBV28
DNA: TGTGCCAGCAGTTTTGTGGGGAACACTGAAGCTTTCTTT
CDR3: CASSFVGNTEAFF